The 9 T cell receptor beta chains below come from one sample, sequenced in a study of vaccination and CD4 T cells after COVID-19. For these receptors, no antigen is known. Oncomine TCR Beta short-read sequencing was applied to DNA from cultured CD4+ T cells. Each CDR3 protein gets one entry after TCRdb re-called the PCR reads with MiXCR. The sample includes about 10,000 distinct CDR3 sequences, 50% to 65% of them seen just once. The treatment here: roughly 10-day PBMC culture with coronavirus spike peptide pools or control peptides (ViraFEST assay). Gathered ahead of the COVID-19 pandemic (2011-2018) were the CD4+ T cells of the unexposed donor. The sample consisted of CD4+ T cells from blood, cultured in vitro. The receptors were gathered from a human donor in good health.

The chain combines TRBV19 with TRBJ2-4; 7 bases are a match to TRBD2. There are 18 residues in the CDR3. The ends lost 5 bases at V and 0 bases at J; junction bases unmatched: 13. Germline V CDR1 and CDR2: LNHDA, SQIVND (reference sequence). The CDR3 loop is CASSSKPGEGLAKNIQYF. The CDR3 bases are TGTGCCAGTAGTTCTAAACCCGGGGAGGGACTAGCCAAAAACATTCAGTACTTC.

This clonotype was recorded only once. This sequence joins TRBV19 and TRBJ1-2, with 7 bases fitting TRBD1. Germline V gene lookup returns CDR1 LNHDA and CDR2 SQIVND (reference sequence). The length of the CDR3 is 16 residues. Losses at the gene ends were 5 bases for V and 5 bases for J; bases not matched to a gene: 14. CDR3 amino acids: CASSPPQEGQRYGYTF. The CDR3 nucleotides read TGTGCCAGTAGTCCGCCTCAGGAGGGACAGCGATATGGCTACACCTTC. Full variable domain (remainder filled in from reference TRBV19 and TRBJ1-2): DGGITQSPKYLFRKEGQNVTLSCEQNLNHDAMYWYRQDPGQGLRLIYYSQIVNDFQKGDIAEGYSVSREKKESFPLTVTSAQKNPTAFYLCASSPPQEGQRYGYTFGSGTRLTVV.

The gene calls are TRBV6-1 and TRBJ1-5; D unclear. The CDR3 spans 12 residues. Germline V CDR1 and CDR2: MNHNS, SASEGT. Trimming pared 6 bases from V and 9 bases from J, leaving 12 bases between. The CDR3 region has the DNA TGTGCCAGCAGGGGGAAGGATCGGCCCCAGCATTTT. As protein: CASRGKDRPQHF.

This clonotype was counted a single time. The V and J genes are TRBV7-2 and TRBJ2-7; TRBD1 or TRBD2 may be the D gene (5 bases each). From germline, CDR1 is SGHTA and CDR2 FQGNSA. The CDR3 runs 13 residues. V lost 5 bases and J lost 1, with 9 bases in between. The DNA for the CDR3 is TGTGCCAGCAGCCGGGACCCATCCTACGAGCAGTACTTC. Translation: CASSRDPSYEQYF. The whole variable domain, remainder taken from reference TRBV7-2 and TRBJ2-7, is GAGVSQSPSNKVTEKGKDVELRCDPISGHTALYWYRQSLGQGLEFLIYFQGNSAPDKSGLPSDRFSAERTGGSVSTLTIQRTQQEDSAVYLCASSRDPSYEQYFGPGTRLTVT.

The gene calls are TRBV7-9 and TRBJ1-1; 9 nucleotides line up with TRBD1. This CDR3 is built from 17 residues. Per the germline V gene, CDR1 is SEHNR and CDR2 is FQNEAQ (reference sequence). V lost 4 bases and J lost 3; bases outside the gene matches: 12. CDR3 nucleotide sequence: TGTGCCAGCAGCTCGGGCCGGCGGGACAGGGCGGACACTGAAGCTTTCTTT. Translated: CASSSGRRDRADTEAFF.

The V and J genes are TRBV6-5 and TRBJ1-5; D remains unclear. Per germline, CDR1 MNHEY and CDR2 SVGAGI. V lost 3 bases to trimming and J lost 10 bases, with 13 bases between them. This CDR3 is 13 amino acids long. In DNA, the CDR3 is TGTGCCAGCAGTTATGTAGAGGGTGCACCCCAGCATTTT. It yields the protein CASSYVEGAPQHF.

The V call is TRBV6-1, the J call TRBJ1-3; TRBD1 might be the D (6 bases). The CDR3 has 16 residues. CDR1 is MNHNS and CDR2 is SASEGT in the germline V gene. Trimming left V 6 bases short and J 4 bases short, with 19 bases between. The CDR3 bases are TGTGCCAGCAGAAAACGAGGGGGTCGAGGAGGAAACACCATATATTTT. This encodes CASRKRGGRGGNTIYF.

This chain connects TRBV27 to TRBJ1-2, with 8 nucleotides matching TRBD1. The CDR3 covers 16 residues. V lost 4 bases and J lost 2; bases outside the gene matches: 9. CDR1 and CDR2 from the germline V gene are MNHEY and SMNVEV (reference sequence). DNA for the CDR3: TGTGCCAGCAGTTCGGACAGGGTGGGGGCGAACTATGGCTACACCTTC. Encoded protein: CASSSDRVGANYGYTF.

The table lists this clonotype with a few counts. The chain links TRBV29-1 to TRBJ1-2; D is ambiguous. Germline V gives CDR1 SQVTM, CDR2 ANQGSEA. This CDR3 spans 13 amino acids. V gave up 2 bases and J gave up 4 bases, with 11 bases separating them. CDR3 in DNA: TGCAGCGTTGAAAGCTACCGGGGCTATGGCTACACCTTC. The encoded protein is CSVESYRGYGYTF.